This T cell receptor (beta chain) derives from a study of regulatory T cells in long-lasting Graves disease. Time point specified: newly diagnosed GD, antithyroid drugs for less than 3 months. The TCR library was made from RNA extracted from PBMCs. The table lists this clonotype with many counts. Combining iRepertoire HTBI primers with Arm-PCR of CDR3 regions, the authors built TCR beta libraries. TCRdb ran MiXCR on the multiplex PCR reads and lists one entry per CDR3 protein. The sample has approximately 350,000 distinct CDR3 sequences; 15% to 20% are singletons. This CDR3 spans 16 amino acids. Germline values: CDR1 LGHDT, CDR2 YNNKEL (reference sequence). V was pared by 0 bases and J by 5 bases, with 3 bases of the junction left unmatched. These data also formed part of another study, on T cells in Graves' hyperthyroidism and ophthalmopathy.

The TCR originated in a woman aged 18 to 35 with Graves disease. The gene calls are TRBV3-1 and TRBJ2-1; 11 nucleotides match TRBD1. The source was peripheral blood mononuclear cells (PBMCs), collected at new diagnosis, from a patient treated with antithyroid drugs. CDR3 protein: CASSQDVGQGDNEQFF. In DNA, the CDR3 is TGTGCCAGCAGCCAAGATGTGGGACAGGGGGACAATGAGCAGTTCTTC.